This TCR beta chain was found in a study of blood T cell repertoires in COVID-19. Study information: Collection of acute and convalescent COVID-19 samples took place in the United States, Italy and Spain. Nucleic acid was either cDNA or gDNA, and it came from T cells, B-cell-depleted T cells, or PBMCs.

Assay: immunoSEQ multiplex PCR; the TCRdb copy retains only in-frame clones and omits some. The data show 200,000 to 250,000 clones, 80% to 95% seen once. V lost 5 bases to trimming and J lost 7 bases, with 11 bases between them. Germline-derived CDR1 and CDR2 are SEHNR and FQNEAQ (reference sequence). The CDR3 is 13 residues long. Patients from Seattle were sampled longitudinally, starting during active infection. The V call is TRBV7-9, the J call TRBJ2-2, with D possibly matching TRBD1 (6 bases). The source of this sequence is a man between 60 and 70 years old with COVID-19, enrolled during active disease. The source material was peripheral blood. CDR3 amino acids: CASSPRGVGELFF. In nucleotides, the CDR3 is TGTGCCAGCAGCCCCAGGGGTGTCGGGGAGCTGTTTTTT.